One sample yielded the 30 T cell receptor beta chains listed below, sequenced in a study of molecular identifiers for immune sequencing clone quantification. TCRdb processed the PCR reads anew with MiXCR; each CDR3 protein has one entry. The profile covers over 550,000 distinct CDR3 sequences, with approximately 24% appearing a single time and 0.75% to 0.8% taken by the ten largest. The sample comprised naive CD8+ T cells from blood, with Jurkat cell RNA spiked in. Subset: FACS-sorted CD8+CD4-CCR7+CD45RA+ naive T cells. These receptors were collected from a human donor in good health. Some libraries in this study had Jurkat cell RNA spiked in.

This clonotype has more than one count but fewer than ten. The CDR3 spells CASSPIGTATYEQYF. The CDR3 DNA is TGTGCCAGCAGCCCAATCGGGACCGCGACCTACGAGCAGTACTTC. This chain joins TRBV3-1 and TRBJ2-7; perhaps D is TRBD1 or TRBD2 (5 bases each). V gave up 4 bases and J gave up 2 bases, with 15 bases separating them. CDR3 size: 15 residues. Germline CDR1 and CDR2: LGHDT and YNNKEL (reference sequence).

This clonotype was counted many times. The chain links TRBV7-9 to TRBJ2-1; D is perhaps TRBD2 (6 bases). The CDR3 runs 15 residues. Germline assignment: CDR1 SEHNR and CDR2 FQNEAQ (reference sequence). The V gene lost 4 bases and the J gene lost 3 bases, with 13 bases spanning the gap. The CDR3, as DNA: TGTGCCAGCAGCTCCATAGCGGCATACTACAATGAGCAGTTCTTC. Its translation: CASSSIAAYYNEQFF.

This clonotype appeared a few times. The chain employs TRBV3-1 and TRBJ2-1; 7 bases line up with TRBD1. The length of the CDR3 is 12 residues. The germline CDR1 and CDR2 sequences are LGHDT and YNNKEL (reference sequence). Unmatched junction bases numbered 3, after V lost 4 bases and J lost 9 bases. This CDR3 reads CASSPTGVEQFF. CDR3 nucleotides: TGTGCCAGCAGCCCTACAGGGGTTGAGCAGTTCTTC.

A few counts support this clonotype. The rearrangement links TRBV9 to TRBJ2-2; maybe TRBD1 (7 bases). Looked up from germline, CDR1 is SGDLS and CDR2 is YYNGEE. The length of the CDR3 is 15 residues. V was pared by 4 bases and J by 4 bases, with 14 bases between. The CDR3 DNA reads TGTGCCAGCAGCCCGCGGGACAGCCTCACCGGGGAGCTGTTTTTT. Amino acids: CASSPRDSLTGELFF.

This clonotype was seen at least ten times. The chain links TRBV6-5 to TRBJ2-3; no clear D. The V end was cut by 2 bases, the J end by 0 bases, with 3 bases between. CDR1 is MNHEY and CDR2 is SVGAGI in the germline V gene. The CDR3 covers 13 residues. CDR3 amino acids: CASSYQSTDTQYF. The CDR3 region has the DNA TGTGCCAGCAGTTACCAAAGCACAGATACGCAGTATTTT.

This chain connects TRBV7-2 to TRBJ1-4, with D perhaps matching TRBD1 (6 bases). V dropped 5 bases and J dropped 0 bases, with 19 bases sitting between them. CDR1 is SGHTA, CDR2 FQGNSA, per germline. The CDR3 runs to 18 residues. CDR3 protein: CASSQAGARIATNEKLFF. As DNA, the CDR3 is TGTGCCAGCAGCCAGGCGGGGGCTAGGATTGCAACTAATGAAAAACTGTTTTTT.

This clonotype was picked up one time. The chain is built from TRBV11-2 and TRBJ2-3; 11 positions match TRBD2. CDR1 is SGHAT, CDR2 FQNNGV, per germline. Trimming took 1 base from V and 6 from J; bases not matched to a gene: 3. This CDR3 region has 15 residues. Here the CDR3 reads CASSLALAGVDTQYF. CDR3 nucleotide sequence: TGTGCCAGCAGCTTAGCACTAGCGGGGGTGGATACGCAGTATTTT.

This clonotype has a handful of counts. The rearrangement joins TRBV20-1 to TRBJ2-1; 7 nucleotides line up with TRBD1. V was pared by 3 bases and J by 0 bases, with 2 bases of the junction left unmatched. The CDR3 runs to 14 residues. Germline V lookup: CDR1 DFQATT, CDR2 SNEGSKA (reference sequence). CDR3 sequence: CSARDRTSYNEQFF. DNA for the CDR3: TGCAGTGCTAGGGACAGGACCTCCTACAATGAGCAGTTCTTC.

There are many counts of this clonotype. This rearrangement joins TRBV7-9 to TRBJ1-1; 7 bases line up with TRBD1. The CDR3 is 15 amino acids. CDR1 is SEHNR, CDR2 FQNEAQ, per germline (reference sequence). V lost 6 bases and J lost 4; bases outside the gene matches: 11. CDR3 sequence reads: CASRPLDREGTEAFF. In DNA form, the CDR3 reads TGTGCCAGCAGACCCCTCGACAGGGAGGGCACTGAAGCTTTCTTT. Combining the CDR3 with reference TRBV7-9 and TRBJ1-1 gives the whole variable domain DTGVSQNPRHKITKRGQNVTFRCDPISEHNRLYWYRQTLGQGPEFLTYFQNEAQLEKSRLLSDRFSAERPKGSFSTLEIQRTEQGDSAMYLCASRPLDREGTEAFFGQGTRLTVV.

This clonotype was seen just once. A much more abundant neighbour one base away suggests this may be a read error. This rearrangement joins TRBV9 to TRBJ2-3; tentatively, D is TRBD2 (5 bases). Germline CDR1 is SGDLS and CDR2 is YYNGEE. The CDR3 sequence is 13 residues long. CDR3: CASSVVTGDQQCF. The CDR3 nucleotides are TGTGCCAGCAGCGTAGTGACCGGGGATCAGCAGTGTTTT.

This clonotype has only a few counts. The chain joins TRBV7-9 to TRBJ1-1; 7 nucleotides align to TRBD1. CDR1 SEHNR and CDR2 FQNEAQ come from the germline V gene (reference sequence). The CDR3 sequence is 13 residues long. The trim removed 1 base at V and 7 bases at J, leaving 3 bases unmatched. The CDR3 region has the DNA TGTGCCAGCAGCTTAGACAGGGGAGGTGAAGCTTTCTTT. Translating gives CASSLDRGGEAFF.

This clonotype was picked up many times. The CDR3 DNA follows: TGTGCCTCCCACGCCAGGGATACGCAGTATTTT. It encodes CASHARDTQYF. The gene calls are TRBV12-3 or TRBV12-4 and TRBJ2-3; D is unresolved. The germline V and J ends were trimmed by 11 bases and 6 bases, with 12 bases remaining between them. This CDR3 has 11 residues.

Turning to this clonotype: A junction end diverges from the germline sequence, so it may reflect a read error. CDR3 nucleotide sequence: TGTGCCAGCAGCCAGACTAGCGGGGGGCAAGAGCCCCAGTACTTC. Residues: CASSQTSGGQEPQYF. This chain links TRBV14 with TRBJ2-5, with 13 bases that match TRBD2. The V gene's germline CDR1 is SGHDN and CDR2 FVKESK. The CDR3 is 15 residues long. Combining the CDR3 with reference TRBV14 and TRBJ2-5 gives the whole variable domain EAGVTQFPSHSVIEKGQTVTLRCDPISGHDNLYWYRRVMGKEIKFLLHFVKESKQDESGMPNNRFLAERTGGTYSTLKVQPAELEDSGVYFCASSQTSGGQEPQYFGPGTRLLVL.

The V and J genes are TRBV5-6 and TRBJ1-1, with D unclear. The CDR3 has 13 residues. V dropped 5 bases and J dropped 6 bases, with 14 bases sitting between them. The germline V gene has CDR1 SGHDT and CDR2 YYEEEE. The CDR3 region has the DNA TGTGCCAGCAGACCGACGGTCGGGTCTGAAGCTTTCTTT. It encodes CASRPTVGSEAFF.

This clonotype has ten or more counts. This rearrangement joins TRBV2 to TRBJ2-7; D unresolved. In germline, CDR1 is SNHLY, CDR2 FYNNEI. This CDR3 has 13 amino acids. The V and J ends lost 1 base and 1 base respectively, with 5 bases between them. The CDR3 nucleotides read TGTGCCAGCAGTGAAGGGCTGTCCTACGAGCAGTACTTC. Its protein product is CASSEGLSYEQYF.

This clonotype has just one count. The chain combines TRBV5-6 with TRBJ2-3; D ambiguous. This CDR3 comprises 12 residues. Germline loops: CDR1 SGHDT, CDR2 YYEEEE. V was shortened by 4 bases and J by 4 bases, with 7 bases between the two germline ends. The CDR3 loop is CASSTISDTQYF. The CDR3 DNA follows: TGTGCCAGCAGCACCATTTCAGATACGCAGTATTTT.

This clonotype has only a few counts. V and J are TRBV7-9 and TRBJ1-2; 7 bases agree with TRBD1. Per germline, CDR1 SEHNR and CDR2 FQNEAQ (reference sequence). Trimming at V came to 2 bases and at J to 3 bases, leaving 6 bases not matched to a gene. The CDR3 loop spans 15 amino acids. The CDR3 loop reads CASSLSRQGDYGYTF. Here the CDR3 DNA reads TGTGCCAGCAGCTTATCCCGACAGGGTGACTATGGCTACACCTTC.

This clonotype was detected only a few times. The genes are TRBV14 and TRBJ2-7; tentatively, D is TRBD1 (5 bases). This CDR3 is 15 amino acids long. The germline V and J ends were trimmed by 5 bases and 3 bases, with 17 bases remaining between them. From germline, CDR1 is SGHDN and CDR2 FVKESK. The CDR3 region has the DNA TGTGCCAGCAGCGAAAGGGGTGCTCCATACTACGAGCAGTACTTC. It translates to CASSERGAPYYEQYF.

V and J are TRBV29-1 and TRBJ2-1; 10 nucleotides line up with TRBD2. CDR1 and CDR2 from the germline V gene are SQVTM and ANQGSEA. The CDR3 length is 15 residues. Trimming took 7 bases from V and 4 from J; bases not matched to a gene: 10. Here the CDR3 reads CSAYVAGGQYNEQFF. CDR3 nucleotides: TGCAGCGCCTATGTAGCGGGAGGCCAATACAATGAGCAGTTCTTC.

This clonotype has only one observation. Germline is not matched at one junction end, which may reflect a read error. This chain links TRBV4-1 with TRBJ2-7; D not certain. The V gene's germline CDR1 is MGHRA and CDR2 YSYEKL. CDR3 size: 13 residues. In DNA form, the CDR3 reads TGCGCCAGCAGCCAAGCTCCTCGATACGCGCAGTACTTC. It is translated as CASSQAPRYAQYF.

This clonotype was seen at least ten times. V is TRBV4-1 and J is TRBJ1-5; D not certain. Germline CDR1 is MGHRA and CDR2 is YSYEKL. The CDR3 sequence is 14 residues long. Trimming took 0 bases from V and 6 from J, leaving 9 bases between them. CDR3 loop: CASSQEPGSQPQHF. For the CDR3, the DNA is TGCGCCAGCAGCCAAGAGCCAGGTTCTCAGCCCCAGCATTTT.

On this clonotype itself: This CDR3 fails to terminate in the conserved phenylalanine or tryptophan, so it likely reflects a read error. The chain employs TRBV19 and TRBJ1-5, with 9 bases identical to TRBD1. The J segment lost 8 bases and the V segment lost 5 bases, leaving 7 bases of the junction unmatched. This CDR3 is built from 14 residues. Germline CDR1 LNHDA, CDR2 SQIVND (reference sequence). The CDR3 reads CASSLWTGDEPQHS. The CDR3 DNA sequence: TGTGCCAGTAGTCTCTGGACAGGGGATGAGCCCCAGCATTCT.

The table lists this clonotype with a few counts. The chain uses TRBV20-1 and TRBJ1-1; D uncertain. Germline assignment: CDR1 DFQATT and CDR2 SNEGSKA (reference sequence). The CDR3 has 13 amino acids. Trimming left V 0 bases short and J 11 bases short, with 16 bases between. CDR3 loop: CSARDREVRFAFF. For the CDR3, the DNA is TGCAGTGCTAGAGATCGGGAGGTACGTTTTGCTTTCTTT.

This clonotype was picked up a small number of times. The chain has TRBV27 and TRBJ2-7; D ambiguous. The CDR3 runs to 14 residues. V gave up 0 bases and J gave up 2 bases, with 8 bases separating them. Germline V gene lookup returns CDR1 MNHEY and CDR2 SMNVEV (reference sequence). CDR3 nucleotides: TGTGCCAGCAGTTTATCCTTGACGGCCTACGAGCAGTACTTC. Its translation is CASSLSLTAYEQYF.

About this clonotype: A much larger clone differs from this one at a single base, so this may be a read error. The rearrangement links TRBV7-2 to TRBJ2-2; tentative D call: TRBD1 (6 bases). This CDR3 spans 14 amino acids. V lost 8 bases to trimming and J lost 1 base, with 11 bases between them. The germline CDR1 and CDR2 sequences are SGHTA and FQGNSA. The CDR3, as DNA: TGTGCCAGCGGCAAGGACAGGAACACCGGGGAGCTGTTTTTT. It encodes CASGKDRNTGELFF.

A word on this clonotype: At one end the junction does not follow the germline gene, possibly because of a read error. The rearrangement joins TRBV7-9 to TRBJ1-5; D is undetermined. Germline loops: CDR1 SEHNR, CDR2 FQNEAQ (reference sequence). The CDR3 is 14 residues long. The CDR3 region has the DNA TGTGCCAGCAGCCATGGAAATATTATTCAGCCCAAGCATTTT. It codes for CASSHGNIIQPKHF.

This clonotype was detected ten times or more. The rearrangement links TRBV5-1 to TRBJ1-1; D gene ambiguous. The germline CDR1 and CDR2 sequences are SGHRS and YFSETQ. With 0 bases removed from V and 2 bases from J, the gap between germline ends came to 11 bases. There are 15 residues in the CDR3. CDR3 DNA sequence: TGCGCCAGCAGCTTGGTAGCGGCTGATAACACTGAAGCTTTCTTT. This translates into CASSLVAADNTEAFF.

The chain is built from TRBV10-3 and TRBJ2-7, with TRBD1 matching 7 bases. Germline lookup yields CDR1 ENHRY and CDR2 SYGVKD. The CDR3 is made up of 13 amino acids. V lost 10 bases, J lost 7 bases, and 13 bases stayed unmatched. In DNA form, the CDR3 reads TGTGCCACAGGGGGTTCCCTCACCTCGGAGCAGTACTTC. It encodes CATGGSLTSEQYF.

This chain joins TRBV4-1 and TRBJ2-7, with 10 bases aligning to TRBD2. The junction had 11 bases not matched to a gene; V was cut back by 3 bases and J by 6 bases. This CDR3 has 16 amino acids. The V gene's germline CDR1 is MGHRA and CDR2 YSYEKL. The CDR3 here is CASSQDIAGGVSEQYF. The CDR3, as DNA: TGCGCCAGCAGCCAGGATATAGCGGGGGGAGTAAGCGAGCAGTACTTC.

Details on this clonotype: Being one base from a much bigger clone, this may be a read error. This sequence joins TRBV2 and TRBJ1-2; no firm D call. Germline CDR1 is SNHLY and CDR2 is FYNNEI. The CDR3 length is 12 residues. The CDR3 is CASGAETYGDTF. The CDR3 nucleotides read TGTGCCAGCGGAGCAGAAACCTATGGCGACACCTTC.